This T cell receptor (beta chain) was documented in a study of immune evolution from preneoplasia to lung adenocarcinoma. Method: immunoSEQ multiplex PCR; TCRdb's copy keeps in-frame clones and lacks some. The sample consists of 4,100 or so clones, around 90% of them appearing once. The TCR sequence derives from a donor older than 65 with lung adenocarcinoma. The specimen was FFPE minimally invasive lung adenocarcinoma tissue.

The CDR3 DNA follows: TGTGCCAGCAGACCTCCGGGACTAGCGGGAGCCGGGGAGCTGTTTTTT. Its protein product is CASRPPGLAGAGELFF. The chain employs TRBV11-2 and TRBJ2-2, with TRBD2 matching over 14 bases. V trimming: 6 bases; J trimming: 6 bases; junction bases outside the gene matches: 6. The CDR3 runs 16 residues. The germline CDR1 and CDR2 sequences are SGHAT and FQNNGV. Filled out from reference TRBV11-2 and TRBJ2-2, the complete variable domain reads EAGVAQSPRYKIIEKRQSVAFWCNPISGHATLYWYQQILGQGPKLLIQFQNNGVVDDSQLPKDRFSAERLKGVDSTLKIQPAKLEDSAVYLCASRPPGLAGAGELFFGEGSRLTVL.